The 29 T cell receptor beta chains below all came from one sample that was sequenced in a study of T cells in localized non-small cell lung cancer. Clones were sequenced by immunoSEQ multiplex PCR, and TCRdb holds only the in-frame ones, with some missing. Of about 1,300 clones detected, 18% appear once; the ten largest clones hold approximately 18%. The sequencing used lung tumor tissue, collected before any cancer treatment. These TCRs come from a woman aged 35-75 years with stage I lung adenocarcinoma.

This rearrangement joins TRBV6-8 to TRBJ2-1; TRBD1 agrees at 8 bases. CDR3 length: 13 amino acids. The J segment lost 12 bases and the V segment lost 6 bases, leaving 10 bases of the junction unmatched. Germline CDR1 reads MNHGY; CDR2 reads SAAAGT. The CDR3 spells CASREPGQGWQFF. The CDR3 DNA reads TGTGCCAGCAGAGAGCCCGGACAGGGATGGCAGTTCTTC.

V is TRBV12-5 and J is TRBJ2-2, with a possible D match to TRBD1 (7 bases). From germline, CDR1 is LGHNT and CDR2 FRNRAP. The CDR3 consists of 17 residues. The V gene lost 2 bases and the J gene lost 5 bases, with 18 bases spanning the gap. The CDR3 loop is CASGLFLSAGGTGELFF. The CDR3 nucleotides read TGTGCTAGTGGTTTGTTCCTCTCGGCAGGGGGGACCGGGGAGCTGTTTTTT.

This clone qualifies as large (0.1 to 1%). This chain connects TRBV19 to TRBJ1-1; tentative D call: TRBD1 (5 bases). Trimming removed 0 bases at V and 5 bases at J, with 19 bases between. The CDR3 loop spans 17 amino acids. Germline lookup yields CDR1 LNHDA and CDR2 SQIVND (reference sequence). CDR3 DNA: TGTGCCAGTAGTATAGAAAGGGGTCCGGGGCTGGTAACTGAAGCTTTCTTT. Its translation: CASSIERGPGLVTEAFF.

The chain combines TRBV11-3 with TRBJ2-1; TRBD2 might be the D (6 bases). There are 15 residues in the CDR3. The V end lost 8 bases, the J end lost 3 bases, and 17 bases lay between the germline ends. Germline CDR1 reads SGHNT; CDR2 reads YENEEA. CDR3 sequence reads: CASRRGGMVYNEQFF. DNA for the CDR3: TGTGCCAGCCGTAGGGGCGGGATGGTCTACAATGAGCAGTTCTTC.

This clone was detected a few times. The V and J genes are TRBV11-3 and TRBJ2-7, with TRBD1 matching 12 bases. Looked up from germline, CDR1 is SGHNT and CDR2 is YENEEA. The CDR3 extends over 15 amino acids. Trimming at V came to 7 bases and at J to 6 bases, leaving 10 bases not matched to a gene. CDR3 coding DNA: TGTGCCAGCACGGTTCTGGGGACAGGGGGCGGCGAGCAGTACTTC. Encoded protein: CASTVLGTGGGEQYF.

This clone was seen a few times. V and J are TRBV23-1 and TRBJ1-1; D unclear. TRBV23-1 is marked as an open reading frame, function uncertain. V lost 6 bases to trimming and J lost 4 bases, with 18 bases between them. The CDR3 spans 15 residues. CDR3 bases: TGCGCCAGCAGCCAAGACCGGGCGACGACCACTGAAGCTTTCTTT. Translating gives CASSQDRATTTEAFF.

This chain links TRBV19 with TRBJ2-3; D gene uncertain. CDR3 length equals 16 residues. The germline gives CDR1 LNHDA, CDR2 SQIVND (reference sequence). V lost 8 bases and J lost 2, with 20 bases in between. For the CDR3, the DNA is TGTGCCAGTGGGCCCGGGCCCCAAGGATCCACAGATACGCAGTATTTT. This sequence encodes CASGPGPQGSTDTQYF.

This clone is labeled as medium-sized. The V call is TRBV11-3, the J call TRBJ1-2, with TRBD1 identical over 10 bases. The germline V gene encodes CDR1 SGHNT and CDR2 YENEEA. CDR3 length: 14 residues. J gave up 7 bases and V 3 bases, and 5 bases lay outside the gene matches. DNA of the CDR3: TGTGCCAGCAGCTTGGTCGGGACAGGGGCTGGCTACACCTTC. Translation: CASSLVGTGAGYTF.

This clone was found a few times. The V gene is TRBV19, the J gene TRBJ1-1; D remains ambiguous. V gave up 7 bases and J gave up 5 bases, with 17 bases separating them. Germline V gene lookup returns CDR1 LNHDA and CDR2 SQIVND (reference sequence). CDR3 size: 14 residues. The CDR3 DNA sequence: TGTGCCAGTAAGAGTAGAGCCCTGGGGACTGAAGCTTTCTTT. It translates to CASKSRALGTEAFF.

This chain connects TRBV19 to TRBJ2-2, with D possibly being TRBD1 (6 bases). Looked up from germline, CDR1 is LNHDA and CDR2 is SQIVND (reference sequence). The ends were cut back, 2 bases at V and 0 bases at J, with 10 bases in the middle. The CDR3 is 16 amino acids. CDR3 coding DNA: TGTGCCAGTAGTATATCGGGGACATCGAACACCGGGGAGCTGTTTTTT. Translated, it gives CASSISGTSNTGELFF.

This clone was counted between two and nine times. The chain joins TRBV6-8 to TRBJ2-1; tentative D call: TRBD2 (6 bases). The CDR3 extends over 16 amino acids. V shed 2 bases and J shed 2 bases, with 13 bases lying between them. The germline V gene has CDR1 MNHGY and CDR2 SAAAGT. CDR3 DNA: TGTGCCAGCAGTTACACGGGACTCGGAGCCTACAATGAGCAGTTCTTC. It translates to CASSYTGLGAYNEQFF.

The chain joins TRBV6-8 to TRBJ2-3; 15 bases agree with TRBD2. J lost 4 bases, V lost 10 bases, and 3 bases had no gene match. The CDR3 has 14 residues. The germline CDR1 and CDR2 sequences are MNHGY and SAAAGT. CDR3 nucleotide sequence: TGTGCCATCAGGACTAGCGGGGGGGCAGATACGCAGTATTTT. This translates into CAIRTSGGADTQYF.

By frequency in the sample, this clone is medium-sized (0.01 to 0.1%). This sequence joins TRBV11-3 and TRBJ1-2; 7 nucleotides align to TRBD1. CDR1 is SGHNT, CDR2 YENEEA, per germline. This CDR3 is built from 14 residues. The J segment lost 6 bases and the V segment lost 6 bases, leaving 10 bases of the junction unmatched. CDR3 coding DNA: TGTGCCAGCAGACCGGACAGGTCAGGGCATGGCTACACCTTC. Translating it yields CASRPDRSGHGYTF.

This chain links TRBV15 with TRBJ2-3; 8 bases match TRBD2. This CDR3 has 15 residues. The ends lost 3 bases at V and 8 bases at J; junction bases unmatched: 10. In germline, CDR1 is LNHNV, CDR2 YYDKDF (reference sequence). In nucleotides, the CDR3 is TGTGCCACCAGCAGCCTTACCGGGGGGGTCGGTACGCAGTATTTT. Translating gives CATSSLTGGVGTQYF.

V and J are TRBV5-1 and TRBJ1-4, with 10 nucleotides matching TRBD1. The CDR3 extends over 14 amino acids. Germline V gene data show CDR1 as SGHRS and CDR2 as YFSETQ. With 4 bases clipped from V and 6 bases from J, the junction kept 3 bases outside the gene matches. DNA of the CDR3: TGCGCCAGCAGCCCGGGACAGGGGTATGAAAAACTGTTTTTT. Amino acids: CASSPGQGYEKLFF.

This clone counts as medium-sized. The chain is built from TRBV11-3 and TRBJ2-1; 12 bases map to TRBD2. Germline values: CDR1 SGHNT, CDR2 YENEEA. The CDR3 contains 15 residues. J was trimmed by 15 bases and V by 3 bases; bases with no gene match: 12. The chain's CDR3 is CASSLELAGGVRRFF. The CDR3 DNA reads as TGTGCCAGCAGCTTGGAACTAGCGGGGGGCGTGCGGCGGTTCTTC.

This chain uses TRBV14 with TRBJ1-6; D is uncertain. The V end lost 5 bases, the J end lost 2 bases, and 16 bases lay between the germline ends. This CDR3 is 17 amino acids long. Germline CDR1 is SGHDN and CDR2 is FVKESK. CDR3 in DNA: TGTGCCAGCAGCTCGGACCTACAGCTCCCCTATAATTCACCCCTCCACTTT. Amino acids: CASSSDLQLPYNSPLHF.

A few counts support this clone. The chain uses TRBV23-1 and TRBJ2-1; D is ambiguous. TRBV23-1 qualifies as an ORF whose function is uncertain. This CDR3 spans 13 amino acids. Trimming removed 6 bases at V and 6 bases at J, with 12 bases between. This CDR3 reads CASSPRWGNEQFF. Written as DNA, the CDR3 is TGCGCCAGCAGCCCCCGGTGGGGCAATGAGCAGTTCTTC.

This clone was seen only a few times. CDR3 protein: CASSPPRGGEETQYF. The CDR3 bases are TGTGCCAGCAGCCCCCCCAGGGGCGGGGAGGAGACCCAGTACTTC. V gene TRBV11-3 combines with J gene TRBJ2-5; D tentatively reads TRBD1 or TRBD2 (6 bases each). This CDR3 has 15 amino acids. CDR1 and CDR2 from the germline V gene are SGHNT and YENEEA. Trimming took 5 bases from V and 5 from J, leaving 18 bases between them.

This clone has just a few counts. The chain couples TRBV12-5 to TRBJ1-5; 7 nucleotides line up with TRBD1. CDR1 and CDR2 from the germline V gene are LGHNT and FRNRAP. The CDR3 consists of 15 residues. CDR3: CASTLGDSSNQPQHF. The CDR3 DNA sequence: TGTGCCAGCACCTTGGGGGACAGTAGCAATCAGCCCCAGCATTTT.

This clone qualifies as medium-sized. The chain combines TRBV6-8 with TRBJ2-5; D unresolved. The CDR3 has 13 residues. In germline, CDR1 is MNHGY, CDR2 SAAAGT. Trimming stripped 6 bases from V and 1 base from J, with 9 bases between. In DNA, the CDR3 is TGTGCCAGCAGAAAGGCTCCCCAAGAGACCCAGTACTTC. It is translated as CASRKAPQETQYF.

This clone has more than one count but fewer than ten. The gene calls are TRBV28 and TRBJ2-1; 9 nucleotides agree with TRBD2. The CDR3 length is 14 residues. V lost 4 bases and J lost 7; bases outside the gene matches: 5. The germline gives CDR1 MDHEN, CDR2 SYDVKM. The CDR3 here is CASSWGGRVNEQFF. The CDR3 region has the DNA TGTGCCAGCAGTTGGGGCGGGAGGGTGAATGAGCAGTTCTTC.

The chain has TRBV6-8 and TRBJ2-1; D uncertain. Trimming took off 9 bases at V and 0 bases at J, with 9 bases between the two ends. CDR3 length: 13 residues. Germline V gene sequence: CDR1 MNHGY, CDR2 SAAAGT. CDR3 region: CASASSSYNEQFF. The DNA for the CDR3 is TGTGCCAGTGCTTCTAGCTCCTACAATGAGCAGTTCTTC.

This chain's CDR3 is CASSEAPYQPQHF. The covered CDR3 bases are TGTGCCAGCAGTGAAGCTCCGTACCAGCCCCAGCAT. The genes are TRBV6-1 and TRBJ1-5; D remains ambiguous. Read coverage stops 1 residue before the CDR3 terminus; the germline J gene supplies the remainder. Per germline, CDR1 MNHNS and CDR2 SASEGT. CDR3 length: 13 residues. The V end lost 0 bases, the J end lost 7 bases, and 7 bases lay between the germline ends.

In its sample, this clone ranks as medium-sized. This rearrangement joins TRBV11-3 to TRBJ1-2; no clear D. CDR1 is SGHNT, CDR2 YENEEA, per germline. The CDR3 totals 15 residues. The V end lost 0 bases, the J end lost 7 bases, and 15 bases lay between the germline ends. CDR3 sequence reads: CASSLDTVRRGGYTF. In nucleotides, the CDR3 is TGTGCCAGCAGCTTAGACACGGTTAGAAGAGGTGGCTACACCTTC.

The rearrangement joins TRBV28 to TRBJ2-3; 10 bases map to TRBD2. The CDR3 is 16 amino acids. Germline CDR1 MDHEN, CDR2 SYDVKM. V lost 3 bases to trimming and J lost 2 bases; unmatched junction nucleotides: 5. The CDR3 DNA follows: TGTGCCAGCAGTTTGGAACTAGCGGGGTTCACAGATACGCAGTATTTT. This sequence encodes CASSLELAGFTDTQYF. Full variable domain (remainder filled in from reference TRBV28 and TRBJ2-3): DVKVTQSSRYLVKRTGEKVFLECVQDMDHENMFWYRQDPGLGLRLIYFSYDVKMKEKGDIPEGYSVSREKKERFSLILESASTNQTSMYLCASSLELAGFTDTQYFGPGTRLTVL.

Only a few counts were recorded for this clone. The rearrangement uses TRBV11-3 and TRBJ1-1, with D possibly being TRBD1 (5 bases). This CDR3 is built from 14 residues. Trimming took 0 bases from V and 5 from J, leaving 10 bases between them. Germline CDR1 and CDR2: SGHNT and YENEEA. DNA for the CDR3: TGTGCCAGCAGCTTAGATTTCGGGGGTACTGAAGCTTTCTTT. This encodes CASSLDFGGTEAFF.

Judged by abundance, this clone is large. DNA of the CDR3: TGTGCCAGCAGTCCCCAGGGGCGGGCTGTCGGGGAGCTGTTTTTT. Residues: CASSPQGRAVGELFF. The rearrangement uses TRBV28 and TRBJ2-2; D is possibly TRBD1 (6 bases). V lost 5 bases and J lost 7, with 17 bases in between. The germline V gene has CDR1 MDHEN and CDR2 SYDVKM. The CDR3 extends over 15 amino acids.

In this sample, this clone is medium-sized. The J gene is TRBJ1-2, the V gene TRBV11-3, with TRBD1 matching over 9 bases. This CDR3 is 15 amino acids long. J gave up 7 bases and V 5 bases, and 11 bases lay outside the gene matches. From germline, CDR1 is SGHNT and CDR2 YENEEA. This CDR3 is CASSTGGQGAPGYTF. In nucleotides, the CDR3 is TGTGCCAGCAGCACAGGGGGCCAGGGGGCGCCTGGCTACACCTTC.